This T cell receptor (beta chain) was recorded in a study of blood T cell repertoires in COVID-19. Overall study context: The samples span acute and convalescent COVID-19 from the United States, Italy and Spain. PBMCs, B-cell-depleted T cells, or T cells were the source of the cDNA or gDNA that made up the material.

This CDR3 has 14 residues. Per germline, CDR1 SGDLS and CDR2 YYNGEE. V trimming: 0 bases; J trimming: 8 bases; junction bases outside the gene matches: 5. In the original processing: Quantification of nucleated cells was approximated via reference gene primer amplification. TCRdb's copy holds only in-frame clones and misses some; the assay was immunoSEQ multiplex PCR. D and trimming were read from the DNA, whereas the V and J calls and clone size are those reported in that table. The data contain approximately 310,000 clones, 85% of them singletons. This clone was counted a single time. Assignment of participants to cohorts was predicated upon participant-reported clinical history.

The J gene is TRBJ1-1, the V gene TRBV9; 9 bases agree with TRBD1. Sequenced material: PBMCs or T cells enriched from blood (not recorded which). The source is a young woman who had been exposed to COVID-19. Written as DNA, the CDR3 is TGTGCCAGCAGCGTAGGACAGGGGGATGGCGAAGCTTTCTTT. This gives the protein CASSVGQGDGEAFF.